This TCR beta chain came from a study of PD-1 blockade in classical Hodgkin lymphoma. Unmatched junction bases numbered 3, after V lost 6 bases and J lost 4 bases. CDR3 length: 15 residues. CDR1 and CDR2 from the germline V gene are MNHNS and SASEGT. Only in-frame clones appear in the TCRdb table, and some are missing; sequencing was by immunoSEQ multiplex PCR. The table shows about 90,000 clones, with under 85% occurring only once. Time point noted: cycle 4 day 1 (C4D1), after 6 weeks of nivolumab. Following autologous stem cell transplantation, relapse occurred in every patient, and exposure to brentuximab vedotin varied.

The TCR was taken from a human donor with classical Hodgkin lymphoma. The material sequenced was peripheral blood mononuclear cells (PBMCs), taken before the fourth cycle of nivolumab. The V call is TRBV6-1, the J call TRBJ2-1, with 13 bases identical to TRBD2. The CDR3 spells CASRGLAGDYNEQFF. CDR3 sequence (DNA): TGTGCCAGCAGAGGACTAGCGGGGGATTACAATGAGCAGTTCTTC.